This note documents a single TCR beta chain sequence. Its recognized antigen is unknown. It has no much larger one-base neighbor in the sample; base qualities were not kept. The sample is drawn from a study of beta chain features in type 1 diabetes (dated by TCRdb to 2016 to 2018). With regard to the full study: Mean age, gender distribution, total cell number and subset yield were not different between patients and healthy donors. In the study, TCRB repertoires of sorted circulating CD4+ T cell subsets from recently diagnosed type 1 diabetes patients were compared with those of matched healthy donors. A total of 85 million to 140 million sorted cells were examined across all samples, and a strong correlation was observed between cell number per subset and RNA yield. Whereas all 28 donors provided naive and central memory subsets, regulatory and stem cell-like memory subsets were isolated from just 8 patients and roughly eight healthy donors. General findings and caveats noted by the study authors: Because the HLA sub-analyses included only small numbers of individuals, any influence of HLA type on TCRB rearrangement was left unresolved. Fewer insertions and more nucleotide deletions at VDJ recombination sites were observed in patients with type 1 diabetes, implying thymic rearrangement abnormalities. In all four CD4+ subsets, TCRB CDR3 length was moderately but significantly shorter in type 1 diabetes patients. Naive, central memory and regulatory TCRB repertoires appeared to be more similar among patients than among healthy donors. Because cDNA was sequenced instead of genomic DNA, activated cells with high expression could be over-represented, although the groups did not differ in activation or CD3 levels. Shorter templates might be favored by PCR, yet because patient and control samples were amplified and corrected together, any such skew would affect both groups equally.

Each donor gave one peripheral blood draw, averaging around 120 mL, which was collected into heparinised tubes. A BD FACSAria II and a panel including CD45RO, CCR7, CD25, CD127, CD95 and CD27 were used to sort naive, central memory, regulatory and stem cell-like memory CD4+ T cells. All sorted populations exceeded 98% purity. PBMCs were isolated right away by Lymphoprep density gradient centrifugation and were stained directly, without culture. So that batch effects would be minimized, each experiment stained and sorted samples in pairs, pairing one healthy donor with one patient. From the germline V gene, CDR1 is SQVTM and CDR2 is ANQGSEA. V sheds 3 bases and J sheds 3 bases, leaving 11 bases between their ends. The CDR3 covers 13 residues, taking in both the cysteine and the phenylalanine. Only CDR3 DNA is held: 39 bases, read in frame from base 1. The entire amount of isolated RNA was reverse transcribed using the High Capacity cDNA Reverse Transcription Kit, so the sequenced TCRB transcripts were expressed ones. Deep immunoSEQ sequencing was performed on naive, central memory and regulatory T cell samples, with an average of around 3.5 million total reads per sample. After sorted cells were lysed in RLT buffer, RNA was extracted with DNase-treated RNeasy Micro or Mini kits, with the choice depending on cell number. To prevent cross-contamination, every cell subset was processed on its own, while patient and healthy donor samples were processed together. Using the immunoSEQ multiplex PCR, TCRB sequences were amplified from cDNA into 87-bp fragments spanning the CDR3 region. The amplicons were sequenced using the Illumina HiSeq platform. The authors processed their data as follows. Synthetic template baselines were used to correct PCR bias computationally, reads within Hamming distance 2 were collapsed together, and singletons that could not be merged were discarded. Reads were aligned against IMGT so that V, D and J genes, CDR3 length and insertions or deletions at six rearrangement sites could be assigned. Within each subset, clonotype counts were normalized to sorted cell number, and only after that were true diversity and Gini coefficients computed with the tcR R package. The overlap coefficient, calculated on TCRB nucleotide sequences, was used to measure repertoire sharing. As a proxy for the pre-selection repertoire, out-of-frame TCRB sequences from naive cells were analyzed. The immuneACCESS repertoire file appears here via TCRdb, limited to in-frame rearrangements. These files lack a portion of the clones; in checked studies, under half of the deficit traces to unresolved V genes, and the cause of the others is not known. V and J calls and clone size follow that table, whereas D and trimming were derived from the DNA. Across this sample there are 350,000 to 400,000 clones, with approximately 12% seen only once. The top ten hold about 0.01% of the sample.

The sample comprised naive CD4+ T cells from blood. The cell subset or site label for this specimen denotes: true naive CD4+ T cells. The TCR was taken from a woman aged 18-35 years with type 1 diabetes. The chain is assembled from TRBV29-1 and TRBJ1-2; no D segment can be confidently identified. The CDR3 protein sequence reads: CSVDVLSDYGYTF. Read as DNA, the sequence is TGCAGCGTTGACGTGCTTAGTGACTATGGCTACACCTTC.